This TCR beta chain came from a study of T cells in Graves' hyperthyroidism and ophthalmopathy. Findings and limits, study-wide: Blood samples included most of the expanded thyroid clonotypes exceeding 0.001. Ophthalmopathy and stable hyperthyroidism were separated by a 13 V-J model.

The CDR3 sequence is 14 residues long. The V gene lost 7 bases and the J gene lost 1 base, with 16 bases spanning the gap. Germline V lookup: CDR1 DFQATT, CDR2 SNEGSKA (reference sequence). For the diagnoses, clinical symptoms, serum thyroxine and TRAb, thyroid ultrasound and orbital computed tomography were used. As to this clonotype: Its antigen remains unidentified.

RNA transcripts yielded amplified TCR beta CDR3 regions. The study used the HTBI primer set for a first-round RT-PCR of the TCR CDR3. TCRdb analysed the multiplex PCR reads with MiXCR anew, one entry per CDR3 protein. Of hundreds of thousands of distinct CDR3 sequences detected, 45% appear once; the ten largest clones hold roughly 6.5%. The genes are TRBV20-1 and TRBJ1-1; D is perhaps TRBD1 (6 bases). Sequenced material: peripheral blood or thyroid tissue (not recorded which). This clonotype originated in an adult man with Graves' disease, either hyperthyroidism or ophthalmopathy (not recorded which). CDR3 loop: CSGQEGGGNTEAFF. In DNA form, the CDR3 reads TGCAGTGGCCAAGAAGGGGGGGGGAACACTGAAGCTTTCTTT.